This T cell receptor beta chain was retrieved from a study of tumor-infiltrating T cells and Merkel cell polyomavirus (dated by TCRdb to 2016 to 2017). Background on the whole study: In Merkel cell carcinoma patients, the study investigated CD8+ T cells specific for the Merkel cell polyomavirus KLL epitope. Most whole-tumor samples were 25-micron curls cut from formalin-fixed, paraffin-embedded tissue blocks. Patients came in at different disease stages and had a median follow-up of 2.7 years, ranging from about 1.1 to 6.0 years. In the whole study, one tumor sample was a frozen nodal tumor digest, and another tumor sample was a flash-frozen core biopsy of a metastasis. The therapies patients received were varied and non-standardized, including chemotherapy, radiation and immunotherapies. In some 15 samples, KLL-tetramer-sorted cells taken from blood or tumor-infiltrating lymphocytes underwent TRB sequencing, as did roughly twelve matched whole-tumor samples.

What the authors observed across the whole study: Because only a single viral epitope was studied, T cells directed against other Merkel cell polyomavirus epitopes were not captured. One limitation of the study is the small sample size (n of about 12 patients). A higher fraction of KLL-specific T cells within tumors (about 1.7-18% versus about 0-0.15%) was associated with significantly better MCC-specific survival. KLL-specific TRB repertoires proved diverse and largely private: among around 410 unique sequences, only one clonotype was public, and a couple of patients shared that clonotype. More unique KLL-specific clonotypes in tumors (roughly 5-120 vs 0-3) was associated with a significant MCC-specific survival advantage (P = 0.0051).

The library was made by the immunoSEQ multiplex PCR assay. Genomic DNA extraction, TRB sequencing and normalization were performed by Adaptive Biotechnologies (Seattle, WA). As for the original processing: Clonality was computed as one minus Shannon entropy of productive TRB sequences normalized by log2 of unique productive sequences. To identify KLL-specific clonotypes in tumors, TCRbeta CDR3 amino acid sequences were matched against the sequences from the tetramer-sorted sample of each patient. The table comes from immuneACCESS by way of TCRdb, which keeps in-frame sequences with V and J called. Part of the clones is missing from these tables; in studies checked, under half for an unresolved V gene and the rest for unknown reasons. V and J calls and clone size are given by that table; D and trimming were obtained from the DNA. Here the sample has about 25,000 clones; 70% to 90% occur a single time. The ten largest clones add up to approximately 3% of the sample.

To note about this clone: Its cognate antigen has yet to be identified. Per-base quality was not reported, and no clone a single base away is much larger than it.

All patients' tumors stained robustly positive for Merkel cell polyomavirus Large T antigen by immunohistochemistry. The study included about a dozen Merkel cell carcinoma patients who had robust KLL-tetramer+ populations, above 0.04% of CD8+ T cells, in blood and/or cultured TIL. All patients were identified as Caucasian, and a median age of roughly 65 years (range roughly 45 to 80 years) was recorded. For patients with unknown primaries who presented with nodal disease, or in cases where primary tissue was insufficient, lymph node tumors were analyzed. This sequence originates from a middle-aged man with Merkel cell carcinoma. The sequenced sample consisted of lymph node tissue.

The DNA sequence reads TGTGCCAGCAGCGCGGCAGGGGATGGGGAGACCCAGTACTTC. This gives the protein CASSAAGDGETQYF. The chain is made from TRBV7-3 and TRBJ2-5; TRBD1 might be the D gene, on 6 matching bases. According to the germline V gene, CDR1 reads SGHTA and CDR2 reads FQGTGA. CDR3 length: 14 amino acids, cysteine to phenylalanine. The entry retains the CDR3 DNA only, 42 bases that are in frame from base 1. V is pared back by 5 bases and J by 5 bases, with 15 bases lying between the germline termini.